Shown below are 17 T cell receptor beta chains from a single sample sequenced in a study of shared clonotypes between healthy human individuals. Here immunoSEQ multiplex PCR was the method, and the copy in TCRdb shows in-frame clones only, minus some. This sample yields fewer than 400,000 clones, of which 74% are seen a single time; approximately 10% belongs to the top ten. The sequenced sample consisted of memory CD4+ T cells sorted from blood. Subset defined: CD45RA-negative fraction. The receptors stem from a man younger than 45 in good health.

This chain connects TRBV6-4 to TRBJ2-3, with 8 bases identical to TRBD2. The length of the CDR3 is 15 residues. Trimming removed 4 bases from V and 3 bases from J; junction bases left unmatched: 6. Germline V gene data show CDR1 as MRHNA and CDR2 as SNTAGT. CDR3 sequence reads: CASSVVAGPTDTQYF. The CDR3 nucleotides are TGTGCCAGCAGTGTGGTAGCGGGACCTACAGATACGCAGTATTTT.

The rearrangement links TRBV15 to TRBJ1-2; D remains ambiguous. Germline assignment: CDR1 LNHNV and CDR2 YYDKDF (reference sequence). CDR3 length: 15 residues. V lost 0 bases and J lost 7, with 15 bases in between. The CDR3 DNA sequence: TGTGCCACCAGCAGAGATCGTCGGTTGTCGGGTGGCTACACCTTC. This translates into CATSRDRRLSGGYTF.

The chain uses TRBV18 and TRBJ1-2; D unresolved. Trimming took 2 bases from V and 1 from J, leaving 14 bases between them. This CDR3 is 16 amino acids long. Germline CDR1 and CDR2: KGHSH and LQKENI. The CDR3 reads CASSPSQMGGNYGYTF. In nucleotides, the CDR3 is TGTGCCAGCTCACCATCTCAGATGGGAGGTAACTATGGCTACACCTTC.

V usage is TRBV19 and J usage is TRBJ2-1, with 8 nucleotides matching TRBD1. The junction had 7 bases not matched to a gene; V was cut back by 8 bases and J by 7 bases. From germline, CDR1 is LNHDA and CDR2 SQIVND (reference sequence). The CDR3 covers 13 residues. CDR3 amino acids: CASSRQGPNEQFF. DNA of the CDR3: TGTGCCAGTTCGCGACAGGGGCCAAATGAGCAGTTCTTC.

V gene TRBV7-2 combines with J gene TRBJ2-1; D possibly corresponds to TRBD2 (6 bases). The CDR3 runs to 16 residues. The germline gives CDR1 SGHTA, CDR2 FQGNSA. V was cut by 4 bases and J by 3 bases, with 16 bases left in between. The CDR3 loop reads CASSSRGRAGYNEQFF. The CDR3 bases are TGTGCCAGCAGCTCTCGTGGGCGAGCGGGCTACAATGAGCAGTTCTTC.

This sequence joins TRBV7-2 and TRBJ2-5; D gene unclear. With 3 bases removed from V and 5 bases from J, the gap between germline ends came to 1 base. Germline-derived CDR1 and CDR2 are SGHTA and FQGNSA. The CDR3 is 10 amino acids. The CDR3 region is CASSLETQYF. DNA for the CDR3: TGTGCCAGCAGCTTGGAGACCCAGTACTTC.

The J gene is TRBJ1-1, the V gene TRBV19; 9 nucleotides align to TRBD1. The junction had 9 bases not matched to a gene; V was cut back by 2 bases and J by 5 bases. The V gene's germline CDR1 is LNHDA and CDR2 SQIVND (reference sequence). There are 16 residues in the CDR3. The CDR3 nucleotides read TGTGCCAGTAGTATAACAGGGGGCTCGGGAAGGACTGAAGCTTTCTTT. This translates into CASSITGGSGRTEAFF.

V gene TRBV18 combines with J gene TRBJ2-5; TRBD1 aligns across 11 bases. The CDR3 is 15 amino acids. Germline CDR1 reads KGHSH; CDR2 reads LQKENI. Trimming cost V 5 bases and J 1 base; bases outside gene matches: 3. The CDR3: CASSSGQGVQETQYF. In DNA form, the CDR3 reads TGTGCCAGCTCATCGGGACAGGGGGTCCAAGAGACCCAGTACTTC.

Turning to this clone: It may be a read error: a sequence one base away is much more abundant. This specimen includes other DNA sequences encoding the same CDR3. The chain is built from TRBV7-2 and TRBJ2-1, with TRBD2 matching 7 bases. The germline CDR1 and CDR2 sequences are SGHTA and FQGNSA. CDR3 length: 17 residues. Trimming removed 1 base from V and 0 bases from J; junction bases left unmatched: 6. The CDR3 protein is CASSLELAESSYNEQFF. Written as DNA, the CDR3 is TGTGCCAGCAGCTTAGAGCTAGCGGAAAGCTCCTACAATGAGCAGTTCTTC.

V usage is TRBV6-1 and J usage is TRBJ1-5; D gene uncertain. Germline V lookup: CDR1 MNHNS, CDR2 SASEGT. Trimming removed 2 bases from V and 4 bases from J, with 12 bases in between. The CDR3 covers 15 residues. This chain's CDR3 is CASSESLSANQPQHF. CDR3 sequence (DNA): TGTGCCAGCAGTGAAAGTCTGTCAGCGAATCAGCCCCAGCATTTT.

V is TRBV19 and J is TRBJ2-1; 10 bases match TRBD2. Trimming cost V 5 bases and J 6 bases; bases outside gene matches: 4. The CDR3 totals 14 residues. Germline CDR1 reads LNHDA; CDR2 reads SQIVND (reference sequence). The DNA for the CDR3 is TGTGCCAGTAGTCCGGGACTAGCGACCAATGAGCAGTTCTTC. Its translation: CASSPGLATNEQFF.

The chain couples TRBV5-4 to TRBJ1-2, with D hard to call. Trimming stripped 3 bases from V and 2 bases from J, with 14 bases between. Germline V CDR1 and CDR2: SGHNT, YYREEE (reference sequence). The CDR3 covers 15 residues. This CDR3 is CASSWTGAENYGYTF. The CDR3 nucleotides are TGTGCCAGCAGCTGGACGGGCGCGGAGAACTATGGCTACACCTTC.

Many counts were recorded for this clone. The V gene is TRBV6-1, the J gene TRBJ1-1; tentative D call: TRBD1 (5 bases). V lost 7 bases and J 0 bases, leaving 12 bases between the germline ends. Per germline, CDR1 MNHNS and CDR2 SASEGT. The CDR3 totals 14 residues. CDR3 loop: CASTWGSMNTEAFF. The CDR3, as DNA: TGTGCCAGCACGTGGGGGAGCATGAACACTGAAGCTTTCTTT.

The chain combines TRBV10-2 with TRBJ1-3; a possible D gene is TRBD1 (6 bases). Germline V gene sequence: CDR1 WSHSY, CDR2 SAAADI. This CDR3 is 14 amino acids long. V was trimmed by 6 bases and J by 2 bases, leaving 11 bases between them. CDR3 in DNA: TGCGCCAGCAGGGAACAGGGCCCTGGAAACACCATATATTTT. Translating gives CASREQGPGNTIYF.

The sample holds a few counts of this clone. This chain uses TRBV6-5 with TRBJ2-1; D is unclear. The CDR3 runs to 11 residues. Deletions cut 6 bases from V and 7 bases from J, with 7 bases between. Germline CDR1 reads MNHEY; CDR2 reads SVGAGI. For the CDR3, the DNA is TGTGCCAGCAGCCATAGTAATGAGCAGTTCTTC. This sequence encodes CASSHSNEQFF.

The table lists this clone with many counts. Other DNA sequences of this sample code for an identical CDR3. The chain carries TRBV2 and TRBJ2-7; 7 bases map to TRBD1. V shed 5 bases and J 0 bases; nucleotides not matched to a gene: 1. The CDR3 sequence is 13 residues long. The germline gives CDR1 SNHLY, CDR2 FYNNEI. Written as DNA, the CDR3 is TGTGCCAGCAGTTGGGACAGCTCCTACGAGCAGTACTTC. It yields the protein CASSWDSSYEQYF.

This chain links TRBV6-4 with TRBJ2-1; 7 bases match TRBD1. Trimming removed 10 bases from V and 7 bases from J; junction bases left unmatched: 10. The CDR3 spans 13 residues. CDR1 is MRHNA, CDR2 SNTAGT, per germline. CDR3 DNA: TGTGCCACCTCGGACAGGTACCGTAATGAGCAGTTCTTC. Protein sequence: CATSDRYRNEQFF.